The source of this TCR beta chain is a study of T cells in Graves' hyperthyroidism and ophthalmopathy. The V and J ends lost 5 bases and 7 bases, in that order; junction bases with no gene match: 5. The CDR3 is made up of 13 amino acids. Regions amplified from RNA transcripts were the TCR beta CDR3 regions. Researchers ran a first-round RT-PCR on the TCR CDR3 using the HTBI primer set. TCRdb used MiXCR to reprocess the multiplex PCR reads, holding one entry per CDR3 protein. The table lists around 500,000 distinct CDR3 sequences, 14% of them singletons. The sequenced material came from blood. The origin of this receptor is a woman aged 35 to 49 with Graves' hyperthyroidism. This chain connects TRBV12-3 or TRBV12-4 to TRBJ2-1; 7 bases align to TRBD1. The CDR3 DNA sequence: TGTGCCAGCAGTCCACAGGGGTGGAATGAGCAGTTCTTC. Protein product: CASSPQGWNEQFF.